The source of this TCR beta chain is a study of lymphopenia after photon versus proton radiotherapy. The method was immunoSEQ multiplex PCR; TCRdb's version includes in-frame clones alone and lacks a portion of them. The sample has roughly 30,000 clones, approximately 90% seen once; the top ten hold around 47%. This clone was detected only once. Germline V gene data show CDR1 as MNHEY and CDR2 as SMNVEV (reference sequence). CDR3 length: 15 amino acids. Trimming pared 8 bases from V and 3 bases from J, leaving 16 bases between. The chain carries TRBV27 and TRBJ1-4, with D possibly TRBD1 on 6 matching bases. This TCR was sampled from a woman between 55 and 75 years old with cholangiocarcinoma. Some clones in this sample may be carry-over from other donors' samples. Sequencing used peripheral blood, obtained from a patient treated with proton-based radiotherapy. CDR3 in DNA: TGTGCCAGCGGGGCCTGGGGGGCGTCTAATGAAAAACTGTTTTTT. It encodes CASGAWGASNEKLFF.